This is a list of T cell receptor beta chains from one sample in a study of cytomegalovirus exposure and HLA in healthy donors. Clones were read by immunoSEQ multiplex PCR, and TCRdb kept only the in-frame ones, dropping some. Of tens of thousands of clones listed, over 80% are singletons. Material: PBMCs. The receptor source for this set is a man between 18 and 35 years old in good health and CMV-seronegative. CDR3s include the opening cysteine and the closing phenylalanine or tryptophan. A D gene is named only where the DNA matches it firmly. Size is stated for part of the rows, as once, few or many counts, or as a class when the clone is expanded.

size	V	J	D	CDR3	DNA
.	TRBV5-1	TRBJ2-5	TRBD1	CASSLGGQGGQETQYF	TGCGCCAGCAGCTTGGGAGGACAGGGGGGTCAAGAGACCCAGTACTTC
.	TRBV4-2	TRBJ2-6	.	CASSQRGAPRRANVLTF	TGTGCCAGCAGCCAAAGGGGCGCCCCACGGAGGGCCAACGTCCTGACTTTC
.	TRBV11-3	TRBJ2-7	.	CASSFRGTYEQYF	TGTGCCAGCAGCTTCAGGGGTACCTACGAGCAGTACTTC
.	TRBV7-3	TRBJ2-1	.	CASSSHGSEAEQFF	TGTGCCAGCAGCTCTCACGGGAGTGAAGCTGAGCAGTTCTTC
once	TRBV4-2	TRBJ1-1	.	CASSQVDFDDSEAFF	TGTGCCAGCAGCCAAGTAGACTTTGATGACAGTGAAGCTTTCTTT
.	TRBV14	TRBJ1-2	TRBD1	CASSPRDRSYTF	TGTGCCAGCAGCCCCCGGGACAGGAGCTACACCTTC
once	TRBV28	TRBJ1-1	TRBD1	CASRDDRVLTEAFF	TGTGCCAGCAGAGATGACAGGGTTCTAACTGAAGCTTTCTTT
.	TRBV5-1	TRBJ2-7	TRBD2	CASSLAWLAGGYEQYF	TGCGCCAGCAGCTTGGCCTGGCTAGCGGGAGGTTACGAGCAGTACTTC
.	TRBV7-2	TRBJ1-2	.	CASSLSTVGYGYTF	TGTGCCAGCAGCCTGTCGACAGTTGGCTATGGCTACACCTTC
.	TRBV7-9	TRBJ2-7	.	CASSLVGNQQYF	TGTGCCAGCAGCTTAGTCGGGAATCAGCAGTACTTC
.	TRBV6-1	TRBJ2-2	.	CASRSVGALSGELFF	TGTGCCAGTCGATCTGTAGGGGCGCTGAGCGGGGAGCTGTTTTTT
.	TRBV7-2	TRBJ2-2	TRBD2	CASSPGLASGELFF	TGTGCCAGCAGCCCCGGACTAGCCTCCGGGGAGCTGTTTTTT
.	TRBV7-2	TRBJ1-5	TRBD1	CASSLDRGRGNQPQHF	TGTGCCAGCAGCTTGGACAGGGGGCGCGGCAATCAGCCCCAGCATTTT
.	TRBV5-8	TRBJ1-5	TRBD1	CASSLQGHQPQHF	TGTGCCAGCAGCTTACAGGGGCATCAGCCCCAGCATTTT
.	TRBV6-4	TRBJ2-7	.	CATERSSEQYF	TGTGCCACGGAGCGTTCCAGCGAGCAGTACTTC
.	TRBV4-1	TRBJ1-5	.	CASSPTLVGDNQPQHF	TGCGCCAGCAGCCCAACCTTGGTAGGGGACAATCAGCCCCAGCATTTT
.	TRBV5-8	TRBJ1-1	.	CASRVGAGDTEAFF	TGTGCCAGCAGGGTGGGGGCCGGGGACACTGAAGCTTTCTTT
.	TRBV30	TRBJ2-5	TRBD2	CAWSVASGMETQYF	TGTGCCTGGAGTGTCGCTAGCGGGATGGAGACCCAGTACTTC
few	TRBV10-3	TRBJ1-5	.	CAITTGPNQPQHF	TGTGCCATCACTACAGGTCCCAATCAGCCCCAGCATTTT
.	TRBV28	TRBJ2-1	TRBD1	CASSLTGVWNEQFF	TGTGCCAGCAGTTTGACAGGGGTGTGGAATGAGCAGTTCTTC
.	TRBV15	TRBJ2-2	.	CATSRATGLGTGELFF	TGTGCCACCAGCAGAGCTACGGGGTTAGGCACCGGGGAGCTGTTTTTT
.	TRBV7-2	TRBJ2-3	.	CASNTRATDTQYF	TGTGCCAGCAATACTAGAGCGACAGATACGCAGTATTTT
.	TRBV7-9	TRBJ1-2	TRBD1	CASSRTGDGYGYTF	TGTGCCAGCAGCCGCACAGGGGACGGCTATGGCTACACCTTC
.	TRBV9	TRBJ2-7	.	CASSVGPKPYEQYF	TGTGCCAGCAGCGTAGGCCCTAAACCCTACGAGCAGTACTTC
.	TRBV4-3	TRBJ2-2	.	CASRLSVTNTGELFF	TGCGCCAGCAGGTTGAGCGTCACAAACACCGGGGAGCTGTTTTTT
.	TRBV19	TRBJ1-2	TRBD1	CASSASPGQGGSYTF	TGTGCCAGTAGTGCCTCCCCGGGACAGGGAGGTAGCTACACCTTC